Following are 25 T cell receptor beta chains from one sample sequenced in a study of tissue T cells after allogeneic stem cell transplantation. Time point here: mouse harvest day 14 after allogeneic transplant. Mouse grafts combined 10^7 T-cell-depleted bone marrow cells with 10^6 splenic CD5+ T cells. Profiling relied on immunoSEQ multiplex PCR, and the TCRdb table lists in-frame clones only, not all of them. The sample includes about 5,700 clones, about 50% seen only once; the top ten take 14%. Material for sequencing was gut tissue. These receptors all come from a female BALB/c mouse given C57BL/6 T cells with graft-versus-host disease after an allogeneic hematopoietic cell transplant.

As concerns this clone: Gene and germline names: mouse. The read ends 1 residue early relative to the CDR3; the germline J gene fills the gap. This chain uses TRBV2 with TRBJ1-2; perhaps TRBD1 as D (5 bases). The V gene lost 1 base and the J gene lost 0 bases, with 12 bases spanning the gap. Germline V lookup: CDR1 LGHNA, CDR2 YSYQKL. The CDR3 has 16 residues. CDR3 bases read: TGTGCCAGCAGCCAAGTCTGGGGGAGGGCAAACTCCGACTACACC. Translation gives CASSQVWGRANSDYT. In full, the CDR3 is CASSQVWGRANSDYTF.

With respect to this clone: Here the gene names and germline are mouse. The observed sequence ends 1 residue before the CDR3 terminus, with the missing tail filled in from the germline J gene. The rearrangement links TRBV23 to TRBJ2-1; the listed D gene, TRBD1, was not tested against the DNA. The CDR3 has 14 residues. In germline, CDR1 is KGHTA, CDR2 FQNQQP. The sequenced CDR3 bases are TGCTCCAGCAGTCCTCGACACGACTATGCTGAGCAGTTC. It specifies CSSSPRHDYAEQF. The whole CDR3 region reads CSSSPRHDYAEQFF.

A word on this clone: Here the gene names and germline are mouse. The missing CDR3 end, 1 residue past where the read stops, is filled in from the germline J gene. V is TRBV12-1 and J is TRBJ2-5; unclear D gene. The CDR3 consists of 13 residues. CDR1 SGHSN and CDR2 HYEKVE come from the germline V gene. With 0 bases removed from V and 5 bases from J, the gap between germline ends came to 8 bases. CDR3 DNA, as far as it was read: TGTGCCAGCTCTCTCGAGGGAGGAGACACCCAGTAC. This sequence encodes CASSLEGGDTQY. The whole CDR3 reads CASSLEGGDTQYF.

For this clone: Mouse gene names and germline throughout. The CDR3 goes on 1 residue after the read ends, and that part is filled in from the germline J gene. The V gene is TRBV24, the J gene TRBJ2-7, with D possibly matching TRBD2 (6 bases). Germline loops: CDR1 KGHTA, CDR2 FRNEEI. CDR3 length: 14 amino acids. V lost 1 base and J lost 3, with 10 bases in between. CDR3 DNA (partial): TGTGCCAGCAGTCTGTCGCCCTGGGGCTATGAACAGTAC. Its translation: CASSLSPWGYEQY. The entire CDR3 protein reads CASSLSPWGYEQYF.

Points on this clone: All gene names here are mouse names. The sequence runs out 1 residue before the end of the CDR3; the remainder is reconstructed from the germline J gene. V usage is TRBV16 and J usage is TRBJ1-5; no reliable D call. CDR1 and CDR2 from the germline V gene are SGHSA and FRNQAP. The CDR3 covers 13 residues. The ends were cut back, 0 bases at V and 4 bases at J, with 4 bases in the middle. CDR3 region: CASSLEQNQAPLF. The covered CDR3 bases are TGTGCAAGCAGCTTAGAACAGAACCAGGCTCCGCTT. The variable domain in full, with the rest retrieved from reference TRBV16 and TRBJ1-5, is NAGVIQTPRHKVTGKGQEATLWCEPISGHSAVFWYRQTIVQGLEFLTYFRNQAPIDDSGMPKERFSAQMPNQSHSTLKIQSTQPQDSAVYLCASSLEQNQAPLFGEGTRLSVL.

This clone came up a few times. Gene labels here are mouse ones. The DNA ends 1 residue before the CDR3 does, and the rest of the CDR3 is filled in from the germline J gene. V gene TRBV13-3 combines with J gene TRBJ2-7; no firm D call. Germline V gene sequence: CDR1 NNHDY, CDR2 SYVADS. Trimming stripped 3 bases from V and 2 bases from J, with 3 bases between. The CDR3 runs 11 residues. The DNA read from the CDR3 is TGTGCCAGCAGTGGAGCCTATGAACAGTAC. It codes for CASSGAYEQY. The CDR3 in full is CASSGAYEQYF.

About this clone itself: Germline and genes here are mouse. The CDR3 end falls 1 residue outside the read, so it is completed with the germline J gene. The chain employs TRBV31 and TRBJ2-2; 7 bases align to TRBD2. Germline V gene lookup returns CDR1 GKSSPN and CDR2 SITVG. The CDR3 totals 15 residues. The trim removed 0 bases at V and 0 bases at J, leaving 1 base unmatched. The sequenced part of the CDR3 DNA is TGTGCCTGGAGTCTGGGGGGGTCAAACACCGGGCAGCTCTAC. As protein: CAWSLGGSNTGQLY. The whole CDR3 sequence is CAWSLGGSNTGQLYF.

Only a few counts were recorded for this clone. The germline and genes are mouse ones. Read sequence stops 1 residue before the CDR3 end, and the germline J gene provides the missing end. The rearrangement joins TRBV2 to TRBJ2-3; unclear D gene. Germline lookup yields CDR1 LGHNA and CDR2 YSYQKL. CDR3 size: 14 residues. Deletions cut 2 bases from V and 0 bases from J, with 6 bases between. CDR3 DNA, as far as it was read: TGTGCCAGCAGCCAAAGCTGGAGTGCAGAAACGCTGTAT. This encodes CASSQSWSAETLY. The whole CDR3 sequence reads CASSQSWSAETLYF.

This clone has a handful of counts. These gene names are mouse names. The sequence runs out 1 residue before the end of the CDR3; the remainder is reconstructed from the germline J gene. The chain is built from TRBV26 and TRBJ2-1; TRBD2 aligns across 8 bases. Germline V gene sequence: CDR1 KGHPV, CDR2 FQNQEV (reference sequence). The CDR3 covers 16 residues. J was trimmed by 0 bases and V by 1 base; bases with no gene match: 2. The covered CDR3 bases are TGTGCCAGCAGTCTGTTGTGGGGGGGTAACTATGCTGAGCAGTTC. It encodes CASSLLWGGNYAEQF. The entire CDR3 protein is CASSLLWGGNYAEQFF.

On this clone: Mouse germline and gene names are used. The read stops 1 residue short of the end of the CDR3; the missing end is completed from the germline J gene. V and J are TRBV3 and TRBJ2-7; 12 bases line up with TRBD2. CDR1 and CDR2 from the germline V gene are SNHLY and FYNGKV (reference sequence). The trim removed 4 bases at V and 4 bases at J, leaving 5 bases unmatched. This CDR3 has 15 residues. The CDR3 is CASSSGLGGVYEQYF. The covered CDR3 bases are TGTGCCAGCAGCTCTGGACTGGGGGGGGTTTATGAACAGTAC.

As to this clone: All gene names here are mouse names. Read coverage stops 1 residue before the CDR3 terminus; the germline J gene supplies the remainder. This chain links TRBV12-2 with TRBJ2-7, with TRBD2 matching over 8 bases. The CDR3 runs 13 residues. The germline CDR1 and CDR2 sequences are SGHLS and HYDKME. The J segment lost 4 bases and the V segment lost 2 bases, leaving 3 bases of the junction unmatched. CDR3 amino acids: CASSRAGGYEQYF. Partial CDR3 DNA: TGTGCCAGCTCTCGGGCTGGGGGGTATGAACAGTAC. The full variable domain, completed using reference TRBV12-2 and TRBJ2-7, is NSGVVQSPRYIIKGKGERSILKCIPISGHLSVAWYQQTQGQELKFFIQHYDKMERDKGNLPSRFSVQQFDDYHSEMNMSALELEDSAVYFCASSRAGGYEQYFGPGTRLTVL.

As to this clone: Genes and germline come from the mouse. The CDR3 is cut off 1 residue early in the read; its end comes from the germline J gene. The chain is built from TRBV3 and TRBJ2-4; 9 bases map to TRBD2. This CDR3 has 14 amino acids. Germline CDR1 and CDR2: SNHLY and FYNGKV (reference sequence). V dropped 3 bases and J dropped 3; count of bases not matched to a gene: 1. This chain's CDR3 is CASSFDWGQNTLYF. CDR3 DNA (partial): TGTGCCAGCAGCTTCGACTGGGGGCAAAACACCTTGTAC. Based on the CDR3 plus reference TRBV3 and TRBJ2-4, the full variable domain is GPKVLQIPSHQIIDMGQMVTLNCDPVSNHLYFYWYKQILGQQMEFLVNFYNGKVMEKSKLFKDQFSVERPDGSYFTLKIQPTALEDSAVYFCASSFDWGQNTLYFGAGTRLSVL.

Note on this clone: These gene names are mouse names. The sequence runs out 1 residue before the end of the CDR3; the remainder is reconstructed from the germline J gene. V usage is TRBV26 and J usage is TRBJ1-2; D gene uncertain. Trimming left V 1 base short and J 2 bases short, with 5 bases between. The CDR3 is 13 residues long. Germline CDR1 is KGHPV and CDR2 is FQNQEV (reference sequence). The CDR3 is CASSLLGNSDYTF. The CDR3 DNA, read in part, is TGTGCCAGCAGTCTGTTGGGGAACTCCGACTACACC.

About this clone itself: The gene names given are mouse names. The read terminates 1 residue ahead of where the CDR3 ends, so the germline J gene completes it. This chain connects TRBV16 to TRBJ2-2; the D gene is possibly TRBD1 (6 bases). CDR1 SGHSA and CDR2 FRNQAP come from the germline V gene. V lost 0 bases, J lost 7 bases, and 12 bases lay in between. The CDR3 spans 15 residues. Here the CDR3 reads CASSLDPRDIGQLYF. The covered CDR3 bases are TGTGCAAGCAGCTTAGATCCCAGGGACATCGGGCAGCTCTAC.

This clone is medium-sized. Genes and germline are mouse. Sequencing ends 1 residue short of the CDR3 end; the germline J gene provides the rest. The chain joins TRBV13-2 to TRBJ2-5, with TRBD1 identical over 7 bases. V gave up 3 bases and J gave up 0 bases; unmatched junction bases: 4. Germline V gives CDR1 NNHNN, CDR2 SYGAGS (reference sequence). The CDR3 runs to 15 residues. CDR3 DNA, as far as it was read: TGTGCCAGCGGTGGCTCGACAGGGAACCAAGACACCCAGTAC. Its protein is CASGGSTGNQDTQY. In full, the CDR3 is CASGGSTGNQDTQYF.

Comments on this clone: Gene names denote mouse genes. The read comes to an end 1 residue before the CDR3 does, leaving the germline J gene to fill in the end. V gene TRBV3 combines with J gene TRBJ1-4; D is ambiguous. Germline V gives CDR1 SNHLY, CDR2 FYNGKV (reference sequence). Trimming took 5 bases from V and 3 from J, leaving 10 bases between them. The CDR3 extends over 14 amino acids. The CDR3 sequence is CASSPRQTNERLFF. The CDR3 bases that were read are TGTGCCAGCAGCCCCCGGCAAACCAACGAAAGATTATTT.

This clone has more than one count but fewer than ten. The genes are named according to mouse. The CDR3 DNA, read in part, is TGTGCCAGCAGTCTGTCCTGGGGGTGGGGTGAACAGTAC. Translated, it gives CASSLSWGWGEQY. The full-length CDR3 reads as CASSLSWGWGEQYF. The chain carries TRBV26 and TRBJ2-7; the match to TRBD2 covers 7 bases. The CDR3 end falls 1 residue outside the read, so it is completed with the germline J gene. Germline V lookup: CDR1 KGHPV, CDR2 FQNQEV (reference sequence). The CDR3 covers 14 residues. Trimming removed 0 bases from V and 6 bases from J; junction bases left unmatched: 5. Drawing the rest from reference TRBV26 and TRBJ2-7, the complete variable domain is NSKVIQTPRYLVKGQGQKAKMRCIPEKGHPVVFWYQQNKNNEFKFLINFQNQEVLQQIDMTEKRFSAECPSNSPCSLEIQSSEAGDSALYLCASSLSWGWGEQYFGPGTRLTVL.

By share of the sample, this clone is large. The germline and genes are mouse ones. Read coverage stops 1 residue before the CDR3 terminus; the germline J gene supplies the remainder. The gene calls are TRBV13-1 and TRBJ2-1, with D perhaps given as TRBD1 or TRBD2 (5 bases each). This CDR3 spans 13 amino acids. V lost 0 bases and J 5 bases, leaving 6 bases between the germline ends. CDR1 and CDR2 (germline): NSHNY, SYGAGN. CDR3 residues: CASSDGGNAEQFF. The part of the CDR3 DNA that was read is TGTGCCAGCAGTGATGGGGGGAATGCTGAGCAGTTC.

A few counts support this clone. Gene names are mouse gene names. The sequence runs out 1 residue before the end of the CDR3; the remainder is reconstructed from the germline J gene. V and J are TRBV2 and TRBJ1-4; D possibly corresponds to TRBD1 (6 bases). The CDR3 covers 15 residues. The V end lost 4 bases, the J end lost 0 bases, and 9 bases lay between the germline ends. Germline V gene sequence: CDR1 LGHNA, CDR2 YSYQKL. The sequenced CDR3 bases are TGTGCCAGCAGCCCGGGACAAATTTCCAACGAAAGATTATTT. Its protein is CASSPGQISNERLF. From start to end, the CDR3 is CASSPGQISNERLFF.

As to this clone: Mouse gene names apply. The read ends 1 residue before the CDR3 terminus; that terminus is restored from the germline J gene. This chain joins TRBV26 and TRBJ2-3; perhaps TRBD1 as D (6 bases). V gave up 5 bases and J gave up 0 bases, with 9 bases separating them. CDR3 size: 14 residues. CDR1 is KGHPV and CDR2 is FQNQEV in the germline V gene (reference sequence). The CDR3 is CASSIGQSAETLYF. The part of the CDR3 DNA that was read is TGTGCCAGCAGTATCGGACAGAGTGCAGAAACGCTGTAT.

Judged by abundance, this clone is medium-sized. Each gene name is a mouse one. Sequencing ends 1 residue short of the CDR3 end; the germline J gene provides the rest. The chain employs TRBV13-3 and TRBJ1-4; TRBD1 agrees at 9 bases. J was trimmed by 5 bases and V by 4 bases; bases with no gene match: 3. This CDR3 spans 14 amino acids. Per the germline V gene, CDR1 is NNHDY and CDR2 is SYVADS. The sequenced CDR3 bases are TGTGCCAGCAGTCGGGACAGGGCGAACGAAAGATTATTT. Its translation: CASSRDRANERLF. The CDR3 in its entirety is CASSRDRANERLFF.

A word on this clone: Germline and genes here are mouse. Coverage ceases 1 residue before the CDR3 finishes, and the germline J gene fills in the end. The rearrangement uses TRBV29 and TRBJ1-4, with 7 bases aligning to TRBD1. V trimming: 5 bases; J trimming: 3 bases; junction bases outside the gene matches: 3. The CDR3 runs 14 residues. CDR1 MSHET and CDR2 SYDVDS come from the germline V gene. The sequenced part of the CDR3 DNA is TGTGCTAGCAGTCCACAGGGGACCAACGAAAGATTATTT. This sequence encodes CASSPQGTNERLF. The entire CDR3 sequence reads CASSPQGTNERLFF.

Notes on this clone: Gene names are mouse gene names. The missing CDR3 end, 1 residue past where the read stops, is filled in from the germline J gene. This rearrangement joins TRBV12-2 to TRBJ2-7; 8 bases match TRBD2. Trimming cost V 0 bases and J 4 bases; bases outside gene matches: 4. This CDR3 has 14 amino acids. Germline CDR1 SGHLS, CDR2 HYDKME. The CDR3 loop reads CASSLSLGGYEQYF. The CDR3 DNA, read in part, is TGTGCCAGCTCTCTCTCGCTGGGGGGTTATGAACAGTAC.

The table lists this clone with a few counts. Here the gene names and germline are mouse. The read is 1 residue too short to cover the CDR3 end, so that end is filled in from the germline J gene. The chain has TRBV26 and TRBJ1-4, with D hard to call. Germline V CDR1 and CDR2: KGHPV, FQNQEV (reference sequence). CDR3 size: 13 residues. The V gene lost 3 bases and the J gene lost 3 bases, with 5 bases spanning the gap. The CDR3 is CASSLTTNERLFF. CDR3 DNA (partial): TGTGCCAGCAGTCTCACAACCAACGAAAGATTATTT.

This clone is medium-sized. Any gene name here is a mouse gene name. The read terminates 1 residue ahead of where the CDR3 ends, so the germline J gene completes it. V is TRBV26 and J is TRBJ1-5; no definite D call. CDR1 and CDR2 (germline): KGHPV, FQNQEV (reference sequence). This CDR3 has 12 residues. V shed 3 bases and J shed 2 bases, with 2 bases lying between them. CDR3 bases read: TGTGCCAGCAGTCTTCACAACCAGGCTCCGCTT. Protein product: CASSLHNQAPL. The whole CDR3 is CASSLHNQAPLF.